This T cell receptor beta chain stems from a study of blood T cell repertoires in COVID-19. The protocol was immunoSEQ multiplex PCR, while the TCRdb copy is restricted to in-frame clones and leaves out a portion. The table records 140,000 to 150,000 clones, about 89% of them present only once. Trimming removed 2 bases at V and 0 bases at J, with 7 bases between. Germline CDR1 is SGHVS and CDR2 is FQNEAQ. The CDR3 extends over 14 amino acids. V is TRBV7-8 and J is TRBJ1-2; maybe TRBD1 (5 bases). This receptor was obtained from a man aged 55 to 70 who had recovered from COVID-19. The specimen was PBMCs or T cells enriched from blood (not recorded which). The CDR3, as DNA: TGTGCCAGCAGCTTAAGGGGTGCTAACTATGGCTACACCTTC. The encoded protein is CASSLRGANYGYTF. Looking up the rest from reference TRBV7-8 and TRBJ1-2 gives the full variable domain: GAGVSQSPRYKVAKRGQDVALRCDPISGHVSLFWYQQALGQGPEFLTYFQNEAQLDKSGLPSDRFFAERPEGSVSTLKIQRTQQEDSAVYLCASSLRGANYGYTFGSGTRLTVV.